Below are 10 T cell receptor beta chains sequenced from a single sample in a study of technical replicates of blood from a handful of donors. The table came from immunoSEQ multiplex PCR; TCRdb's copy has only in-frame clones and leaves some out. The sample holds tens of thousands of clones, about 94% seen once. Sequencing was carried out using T cells isolated from PBMCs. The receptors stem from a human donor in good health.

The V and J genes are TRBV2 and TRBJ1-5, with 9 bases that match TRBD1. V was clipped by 6 bases and J by 1 base; unmatched bases: 4. Looked up from germline, CDR1 is SNHLY and CDR2 is FYNNEI. The CDR3 totals 15 residues. The CDR3 coding sequence is TGTGCCAGCAGGGTGACAGGGGGAAGCAATCAGCCCCAGCATTTT. This encodes CASRVTGGSNQPQHF.

The J gene is TRBJ1-2, the V gene TRBV2; TRBD1 matches 8 bases. Germline V CDR1 and CDR2: SNHLY, FYNNEI. Trimming cost V 2 bases and J 6 bases; bases outside gene matches: 8. This CDR3 is built from 15 residues. DNA of the CDR3: TGTGCCAGCAGTGAATGGGGCAGGGGGCAGGATGGCTACACCTTC. Translating gives CASSEWGRGQDGYTF.

V gene TRBV19 combines with J gene TRBJ2-1; D uncertain. Germline lookup yields CDR1 LNHDA and CDR2 SQIVND (reference sequence). The germline V and J ends were trimmed by 6 bases and 6 bases, with 12 bases remaining between them. The CDR3 is 13 amino acids. As DNA, the CDR3 is TGTGCCAGTAGCCAGACCCGGAGCAATGAGCAGTTCTTC. This encodes CASSQTRSNEQFF. The full variable domain, rest sourced from reference TRBV19 and TRBJ2-1, is DGGITQSPKYLFRKEGQNVTLSCEQNLNHDAMYWYRQDPGQGLRLIYYSQIVNDFQKGDIAEGYSVSREKKESFPLTVTSAQKNPTAFYLCASSQTRSNEQFFGPGTRLTVL.

CDR3 in DNA: TGTGCCAGCAGTGAACAGGGGTACGAGCAGTACTTC. This translates into CASSEQGYEQYF. The chain is built from TRBV6-1 and TRBJ2-7, with D possibly matching TRBD1 (6 bases). This CDR3 spans 12 amino acids. Germline lookup yields CDR1 MNHNS and CDR2 SASEGT. Trimming shortened V by 2 bases and J by 4 bases, and 6 bases separated the two germline ends.

The chain is built from TRBV6-4 and TRBJ1-4, with 7 bases that match TRBD1. The CDR3 length is 18 residues. Germline V gene data show CDR1 as MRHNA and CDR2 as SNTAGT. J gave up 8 bases and V 0 bases, and 15 bases lay outside the gene matches. The DNA of the CDR3 is TGTGCCAGCAGTGACTCGTTACAGGGGAGGCCTCGAGGAGAAAAACTGTTTTTT. Translated, it gives CASSDSLQGRPRGEKLFF.

J is TRBJ2-7 and V is TRBV18; 8 bases align to TRBD2. CDR3 length equals 16 residues. Germline CDR1 KGHSH, CDR2 LQKENI. V dropped 3 bases and J dropped 0; count of bases not matched to a gene: 7. CDR3 sequence: CASSPTIGGVSYEQYF. DNA for the CDR3: TGTGCCAGCTCACCCACAATCGGGGGGGTCTCCTACGAGCAGTACTTC.

The V and J genes are TRBV7-9 and TRBJ2-1; TRBD2 agrees at 10 bases. The CDR3 is made up of 19 amino acids. V trimming: 2 bases; J trimming: 9 bases; junction bases outside the gene matches: 19. Germline V gene data show CDR1 as SEHNR and CDR2 as FQNEAQ (reference sequence). For the CDR3, the DNA is TGTGCCAGCAGCTTACGCCAGGGGAGGAAGCGGGAGGGCCAAAGTGAGCAGTTCTTC. As protein: CASSLRQGRKREGQSEQFF.

The chain recombines TRBV23-1 with TRBJ2-7, with 10 positions matching TRBD2. TRBV23-1 is assigned to the ORF class and has an uncertain function. Germline trimming cut 7 bases from V and 0 bases from J; bases unmatched to any gene: 6. The CDR3 length is 15 residues. This chain's CDR3 is CASTSGTSVSYEQYF. The CDR3, as DNA: TGCGCCAGCACATCCGGGACTAGCGTCTCCTACGAGCAGTACTTC.

The V call is TRBV29-1, the J call TRBJ2-1; 9 positions match TRBD1. The CDR3 covers 14 residues. Germline trimming cut 6 bases from V and 6 bases from J; bases unmatched to any gene: 9. The germline gives CDR1 SQVTM, CDR2 ANQGSEA. The CDR3 bases are TGCAGCGTCGGCCGGGACAGGGCTATCAATGAGCAGTTCTTC. Its translation: CSVGRDRAINEQFF.

The chain couples TRBV11-1 to TRBJ2-7, with 8 bases lining up with TRBD1. The CDR3 contains 13 residues. Trimming took 5 bases from V and 3 from J; bases not matched to a gene: 3. Per the germline V gene, CDR1 is SGHAT and CDR2 is FQDESV (reference sequence). Here the CDR3 DNA reads TGTGCCAGCAGCCAGGACAGGGTCTACGAGCAGTACTTC. It yields the protein CASSQDRVYEQYF. The whole variable domain, filled in from reference TRBV11-1 and TRBJ2-7, reads EAEVAQSPRYKITEKSQAVAFWCDPISGHATLYWYRQILGQGPELLVQFQDESVVDDSQLPKDRFSAERLKGVDSTLKIQPAELGDSAMYLCASSQDRVYEQYFGPGTRLTVT.